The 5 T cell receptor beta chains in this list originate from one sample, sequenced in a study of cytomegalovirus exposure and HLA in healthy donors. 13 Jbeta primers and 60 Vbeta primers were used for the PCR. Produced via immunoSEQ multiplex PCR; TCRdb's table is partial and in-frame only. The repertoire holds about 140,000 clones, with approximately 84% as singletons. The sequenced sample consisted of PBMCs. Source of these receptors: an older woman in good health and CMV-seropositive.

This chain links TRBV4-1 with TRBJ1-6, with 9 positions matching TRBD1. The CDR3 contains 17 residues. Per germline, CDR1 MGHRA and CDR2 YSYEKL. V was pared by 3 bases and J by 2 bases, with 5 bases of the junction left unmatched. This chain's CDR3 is CASSHLGTGPYNSPLHF. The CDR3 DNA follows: TGCGCCAGCAGCCACCTCGGGACAGGGCCCTATAATTCACCCCTCCACTTT.

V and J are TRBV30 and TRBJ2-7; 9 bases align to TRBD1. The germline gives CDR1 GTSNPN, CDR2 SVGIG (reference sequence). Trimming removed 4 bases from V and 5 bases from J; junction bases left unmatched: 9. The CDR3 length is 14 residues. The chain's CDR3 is CAWKEPGQGHEQYF. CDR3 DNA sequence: TGTGCCTGGAAAGAGCCGGGACAGGGCCACGAGCAGTACTTC.

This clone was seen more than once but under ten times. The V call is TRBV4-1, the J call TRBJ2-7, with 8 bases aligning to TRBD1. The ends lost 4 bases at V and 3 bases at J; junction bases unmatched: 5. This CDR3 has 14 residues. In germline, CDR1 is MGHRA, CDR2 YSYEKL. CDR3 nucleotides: TGCGCCAGCAGCCCAGGGGGCAGGCACTACGAGCAGTACTTC. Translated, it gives CASSPGGRHYEQYF.

This CDR3 reads CASSLRGTGPINEQFF. The CDR3 bases are TGTGCCAGCAGTTTAAGGGGGACAGGGCCCATAAATGAGCAGTTCTTC. The chain has TRBV27 and TRBJ2-1; 9 positions agree with TRBD1. The CDR3 has 16 residues. CDR1 and CDR2 from the germline V gene are MNHEY and SMNVEV (reference sequence). Trimming removed 2 bases from V and 7 bases from J; junction bases left unmatched: 9.

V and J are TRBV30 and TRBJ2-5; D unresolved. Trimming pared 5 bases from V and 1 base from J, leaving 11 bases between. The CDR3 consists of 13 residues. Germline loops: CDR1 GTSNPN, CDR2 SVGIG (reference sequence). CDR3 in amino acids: CAWGLHLQETQYF. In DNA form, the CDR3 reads TGTGCCTGGGGCCTGCACCTCCAAGAGACCCAGTACTTC.